Below, one T cell receptor beta chain is given with its context. Its antigen remains unknown. The data stem from a study of blood T cells in healthy people across ages. About the research overall: Per two T cells, template switching captured roughly one barcoded beta molecule.

With a J-beta primer mix and a sample-barcoded 5' primer, a second PCR ran about 7 to 12 cycles. Unique molecular identifiers of 12 random nucleotides labeled each cDNA. Every individual sample yielded 2.5 million or more paired-end reads (each containing CDR3). TCRdb recomputed calls from the 5' RACE reads with MiXCR, one row per CDR3 protein. Of about 1.4 million distinct CDR3 sequences in the sample, around 59% were seen once. Study-level results: Getting older went along with TCR beta diversity per million T cells dropping roughly linearly.

What was sequenced was blood. This receptor was obtained from a man between 18 and 35 years old in good health.

CDR3 in amino acids: CASSYQGGGSPLHF. The CDR3 coding sequence is TGTGCCAGCAGCTACCAGGGAGGAGGTTCACCCCTCCACTTT. The J gene is TRBJ1-6, the V gene TRBV7-6, with D possibly TRBD1 on 5 matching bases. This CDR3 region has 14 residues. CDR1 is SGHVS, CDR2 FNYEAQ, per germline. The V and J ends lost 4 bases and 9 bases respectively, with 13 bases between them.